Listed here are 16 T cell receptor beta chains from one sample, sequenced in a study of response to subunit inactivated influenza vaccine. TCRdb independently ran MiXCR on the RT-PCR reads; one entry per CDR3 protein. This sample has about half a million distinct CDR3 sequences, with roughly 8.2% found just once. Sequences were derived from PBMCs from blood, sampled less than 30 months after vaccination. These receptors were taken from a man in his fifties or sixties who received an inactivated influenza vaccine.

This clonotype has just a few counts. The chain is built from TRBV6-2 or TRBV6-3 and TRBJ2-7; possible D gene TRBD1, 6 bases. The CDR3 covers 16 residues. Deletions cut 7 bases from V and 0 bases from J, with 19 bases between. Germline V gives CDR1 MNHEY, CDR2 SVGEGT. The DNA of the CDR3 is TGTGCCAGCAAGTTGACGGCGGACAGTCCCTCCTACGAGCAGTACTTC. Its protein product is CASKLTADSPSYEQYF.

The genes are TRBV27 and TRBJ1-4; D gene ambiguous. Per germline, CDR1 MNHEY and CDR2 SMNVEV (reference sequence). This CDR3 comprises 15 residues. Trimming cost V 4 bases and J 4 bases, with 13 bases left between them. The CDR3: CASSSSGWRNEKLFF. CDR3 nucleotide sequence: TGTGCCAGCAGTTCCTCGGGATGGCGTAATGAAAAACTGTTTTTT.

This clonotype has just a few counts. This rearrangement joins TRBV28 to TRBJ2-7, with D perhaps TRBD1 (6 bases). Trimming took 5 bases from V and 5 from J, leaving 13 bases between them. The CDR3 covers 13 residues. Germline V gene sequence: CDR1 MDHEN, CDR2 SYDVKM. The CDR3 protein is CASSLPGHNEQYF. The CDR3 DNA reads as TGTGCCAGCAGTCTGCCGGGACATAACGAGCAGTACTTC.

This rearrangement joins TRBV28 to TRBJ2-1; TRBD1 aligns across 8 bases. The CDR3 length is 15 residues. Germline-derived CDR1 and CDR2 are MDHEN and SYDVKM. J was trimmed by 13 bases and V by 4 bases; bases with no gene match: 15. CDR3 sequence reads: CASSSGGDRIPPQFF. The CDR3 DNA reads TGTGCCAGCAGTTCCGGAGGGGACAGGATCCCCCCCCAGTTCTTC.

This clonotype was observed at least ten times. V gene TRBV6-1 combines with J gene TRBJ1-1, with D unresolved. This CDR3 contains 14 residues. Germline CDR1 is MNHNS and CDR2 is SASEGT. The V end was cut by 8 bases, the J end by 7 bases, with 20 bases between. The CDR3 reads CASGTLVGTGEAFF. The CDR3 bases are TGTGCCAGCGGTACACTAGTGGGTACTGGTGAAGCTTTCTTT.

This clonotype was observed a handful of times. The CDR3 loop is CASSEMAGQETQYF. The DNA for the CDR3 is TGTGCCAGCAGTGAAATGGCAGGGCAAGAGACCCAGTACTTC. The chain is built from TRBV2 and TRBJ2-5; perhaps TRBD1 as D (5 bases). Germline CDR1 reads SNHLY; CDR2 reads FYNNEI. The CDR3 sequence is 14 residues long. Deletions cut 2 bases from V and 2 bases from J, with 9 bases between.

In this sample, this clonotype turned up a few times. The rearrangement links TRBV5-1 to TRBJ2-5; 11 bases fit TRBD2. The CDR3 has 15 amino acids. The trim removed 4 bases at V and 2 bases at J, leaving 4 bases unmatched. Germline loops: CDR1 SGHRS, CDR2 YFSETQ. The CDR3 region is CASSDRTSGQETQYF. The CDR3 DNA sequence: TGCGCCAGCAGCGATCGGACTAGCGGGCAAGAGACCCAGTACTTC. Complete variable domain (other parts from reference TRBV5-1 and TRBJ2-5): KAGVTQTPRYLIKTRGQQVTLSCSPISGHRSVSWYQQTPGQGLQFLFEYFSETQRNKGNFPGRFSGRQFSNSRSEMNVSTLELGDSALYLCASSDRTSGQETQYFGPGTRLLVL.

J is TRBJ2-7 and V is TRBV6-5; D unresolved. Per the germline V gene, CDR1 is MNHEY and CDR2 is SVGAGI. V lost 2 bases, J lost 2 bases, and 13 bases lay in between. The CDR3 runs to 15 residues. The CDR3 bases are TGTGCCAGCAGTTACCCGGACGAAGGAGCCTACGAGCAGTACTTC. Protein: CASSYPDEGAYEQYF.

V and J are TRBV10-3 and TRBJ2-2; 7 nucleotides line up with TRBD2. CDR1 is ENHRY, CDR2 SYGVKD, per germline. The ends lost 6 bases at V and 9 bases at J; junction bases unmatched: 7. The CDR3 sequence is 13 residues long. The CDR3 reads CAISASGPRELFF. The CDR3 region has the DNA TGTGCCATCAGCGCTAGCGGTCCCAGGGAGCTGTTTTTT.

This clonotype was seen more than once but under ten times. The J gene is TRBJ2-5, the V gene TRBV9; 8 bases agree with TRBD1. V shed 4 bases, J shed 1 base, and the junction held 6 bases outside the gene matches. Germline V gene data show CDR1 as SGDLS and CDR2 as YYNGEE. This CDR3 comprises 15 residues. Written as DNA, the CDR3 is TGTGCCAGCAGCCCGGGGACAGGACCCCAAGAGACCCAGTACTTC. Translation: CASSPGTGPQETQYF.

This clonotype was seen repeatedly, ten times or more. V is TRBV7-8 and J is TRBJ2-5, with 11 bases fitting TRBD2. Germline V lookup: CDR1 SGHVS, CDR2 FQNEAQ. Trimming took 6 bases from V and 2 from J; bases not matched to a gene: 11. The CDR3 runs to 17 residues. The CDR3 DNA reads as TGTGCCAGCAGGGATGCTAGCGGGAGGCCAATTCAAGAGACCCAGTACTTC. Translated, it gives CASRDASGRPIQETQYF.

This clonotype has only a few counts. The rearrangement links TRBV2 to TRBJ2-3; 14 bases agree with TRBD2. CDR1 and CDR2 from the germline V gene are SNHLY and FYNNEI. Unmatched junction bases numbered 4, after V lost 7 bases and J lost 4 bases. CDR3 length equals 15 residues. CDR3 sequence reads: CASNGLAGGADTQYF. CDR3 bases: TGTGCCAGCAACGGACTAGCGGGAGGAGCAGATACGCAGTATTTT.

This clonotype was counted many times. The chain links TRBV20-1 to TRBJ2-1, with 11 bases that match TRBD2. V was clipped by 1 base and J by 16 bases; unmatched bases: 9. Germline loops: CDR1 DFQATT, CDR2 SNEGSKA (reference sequence). The CDR3 extends over 13 amino acids. CDR3 in DNA: TGCAGTGCTAGAGTTAGCGGGGGGGGCTCCCTCTTCTTC. Encoded protein: CSARVSGGGSLFF.

In its sample, this clonotype was seen a few times. This chain joins TRBV12-3 or TRBV12-4 and TRBJ2-5; D is perhaps TRBD2 (6 bases). Trimming took off 6 bases at V and 2 bases at J, with 22 bases between the two ends. This CDR3 has 17 amino acids. Here the CDR3 reads CASRRRMGGGSQETQYF. The CDR3 DNA reads TGTGCCAGCAGGCGACGAATGGGGGGAGGCTCTCAAGAGACCCAGTACTTC.

The chain uses TRBV20-1 and TRBJ2-7, with D tentatively TRBD1 (6 bases). Germline CDR1 DFQATT, CDR2 SNEGSKA (reference sequence). CDR3 length: 14 amino acids. The ends were cut back, 5 bases at V and 4 bases at J, with 18 bases in the middle. CDR3 protein: CSAHPFTGFYEQYF. The CDR3, as DNA: TGCAGTGCTCACCCCTTCACAGGGTTTTACGAGCAGTACTTC.

This clonotype was recorded at least ten times. The rearrangement joins TRBV20-1 to TRBJ1-1; TRBD1 agrees at 7 bases. The CDR3 has 14 residues. The J segment lost 7 bases and the V segment lost 0 bases, leaving 8 bases of the junction unmatched. The V gene's germline CDR1 is DFQATT and CDR2 SNEGSKA (reference sequence). CDR3 DNA sequence: TGCAGTGCTAGAGATGCGGGACAGACTATTGAAGCTTTCTTT. It specifies CSARDAGQTIEAFF.